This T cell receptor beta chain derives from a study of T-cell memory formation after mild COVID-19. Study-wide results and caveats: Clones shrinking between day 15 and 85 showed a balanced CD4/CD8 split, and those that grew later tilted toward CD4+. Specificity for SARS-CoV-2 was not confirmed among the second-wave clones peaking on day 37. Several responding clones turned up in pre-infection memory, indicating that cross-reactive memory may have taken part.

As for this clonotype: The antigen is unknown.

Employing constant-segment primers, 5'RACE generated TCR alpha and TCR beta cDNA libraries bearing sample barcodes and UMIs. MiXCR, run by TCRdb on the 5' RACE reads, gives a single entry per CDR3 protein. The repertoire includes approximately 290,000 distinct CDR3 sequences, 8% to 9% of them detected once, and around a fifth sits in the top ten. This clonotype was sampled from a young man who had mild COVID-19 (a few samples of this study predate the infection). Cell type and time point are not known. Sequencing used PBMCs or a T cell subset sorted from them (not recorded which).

The CDR3 DNA reads as TGCGCCAGCAGCGTATACAGGGGGCCGGAATATGGCTACACCTTC. The encoded protein is CASSVYRGPEYGYTF. The chain is built from TRBV4-1 and TRBJ1-2; 9 bases align to TRBD1. Germline V gene sequence: CDR1 MGHRA, CDR2 YSYEKL. Germline trimming cut 5 bases from V and 5 bases from J; bases unmatched to any gene: 9. CDR3 length equals 15 residues.